The present T cell receptor delta chain was sequenced within a study of gamma-delta chains in newborns, infants, children. The overall study: Microbial exposure reportedly drives polyclonal innate γδ T cell expansion after birth.

TCRdb reanalysed the reads with CATT. The table includes more than 3,500 delta-chain clones, around 6.2% detected once. Sequencing used blood. The receptor's source is a child who was a newborn, infant or young child, either healthy, febrile or measles-vaccinated (not recorded which).

DNA of the CDR3: TGTGCCTGTGACACCGGATGGGGGATACGCCCCATGACCTGGGACACCCGACAGATGTTTTTC. Translating it yields CACDTGWGIRPMTWDTRQMFF. The chain uses TRDV2 and TRDJ3, with TRDD3 identical over 11 bases. From germline, CDR1 is GEAIGNYY and CDR2 EKD. CDR3 size: 21 residues. After removal of 0 bases from V and 2 bases from J, the junction contained 11 bases not matched to a gene.